These T cell receptor beta chains were read from a single sample in a study of cytomegalovirus exposure and HLA in healthy donors. This table comes from immunoSEQ multiplex PCR, and its TCRdb copy is limited to in-frame clones, with some not included. Of over 80,000 clones listed, roughly 76% are singletons. The sequenced sample was PBMCs. Receptors were obtained from a man in his forties in good health and CMV-seronegative. The CDR3 runs from the conserved cysteine through the conserved F or W. The D gene is left open where the match is weak. Where a row states a size, it is once, few, many or the class of an expanded clone; other rows omit it.

. | TRBJ2-3 | TRBV29-1 | . | CSVEGYTDTQYF | TGCAGCGTTGAAGGTTACACAGATACGCAGTATTTT
. | TRBJ1-1 | TRBV25-1 | . | CASRTVSGGRSPEAFF | TGTGCCAGCAGAACGGTTTCCGGGGGGCGCAGCCCTGAAGCTTTCTTT
few | TRBJ2-1 | TRBV7-8 | TRBD2 | CASSSRFERGGYNEQFF | TGTGCCAGCAGCTCCCGGTTCGAGCGGGGGGGATACAATGAGCAGTTCTTC
. | TRBJ1-1 | TRBV28 | TRBD1 | CASSLFLGAGGISDNEAFF | TGTGCCAGCAGTTTATTTCTCGGGGCAGGGGGTATTTCCGACAATGAAGCTTTCTTT
. | TRBJ2-5 | TRBV2 | . | CASSDPGGTQYF | TGTGCCAGCAGTGACCCCGGGGGGACCCAGTACTTC
. | TRBJ1-2 | TRBV4-1 | TRBD1 | CASSQDPGRRGSYGYTF | TGCGCCAGCAGCCAAGATCCAGGGCGCAGGGGGAGCTATGGCTACACCTTC
. | TRBJ1-1 | TRBV5-6 | TRBD1 | CASSLGGTGGTEAFF | TGTGCCAGCAGCTTGGGGGGCACAGGGGGCACTGAAGCTTTCTTT
. | TRBJ2-5 | TRBV6-5 | TRBD2 | CASSIGTSGQETQYF | TGTGCCAGCAGTATAGGGACTAGCGGGCAAGAGACCCAGTACTTC
once | TRBJ2-3 | TRBV2 | TRBD2 | CASSDPAGGQDTQYF | TGTGCCAGCAGTGACCCAGCGGGGGGACAAGATACGCAGTATTTT
. | TRBJ2-3 | TRBV7-2 | . | CASSSAGTAADTQYF | TGTGCCAGCAGCTCGGCAGGGACTGCTGCAGATACGCAGTATTTT
. | TRBJ2-1 | TRBV9 | TRBD2 | CASSVDAGVSYNEQFF | TGTGCCAGCAGCGTAGACGCGGGGGTCTCCTACAATGAGCAGTTCTTC
. | TRBJ2-7 | TRBV7-6 | TRBD1 | CASSSSPGTGIHEQYF | TGTGCCAGCAGCTCAAGCCCCGGGACAGGGATCCACGAGCAGTACTTC
few | TRBJ1-2 | TRBV4-3 | . | CASSQDRTNYGYTF | TGCGCCAGCAGCCAAGACAGAACGAACTATGGCTACACCTTC
. | TRBJ2-7 | TRBV7-9 | . | CASGASYEQYF | TGTGCCAGCGGGGCCTCCTACGAGCAGTACTTC
few | TRBJ1-6 | TRBV6-4 | TRBD1 | CASSDSTGGNSPLHF | TGTGCCAGCAGTGACTCGACAGGGGGGAATTCACCCCTCCACTTT
. | TRBJ2-1 | TRBV9 | . | CASSVDVEGMQFF | TGTGCCAGCAGCGTAGATGTGGAGGGGATGCAGTTCTTC
. | TRBJ2-1 | TRBV9 | . | CASSGGDSYNEQFF | TGTGCCAGCAGCGGGGGGGACTCCTACAATGAGCAGTTCTTC
. | TRBJ1-5 | TRBV10-3 | . | CAISDDRIVKPQHF | TGTGCCATCAGTGATGACAGAATAGTTAAGCCCCAGCATTTT
. | TRBJ1-1 | TRBV7-3 | . | CASSLRAGFDTEAFF | TGTGCCAGCAGCCTAAGGGCAGGGTTCGACACTGAGGCTTTCTTT